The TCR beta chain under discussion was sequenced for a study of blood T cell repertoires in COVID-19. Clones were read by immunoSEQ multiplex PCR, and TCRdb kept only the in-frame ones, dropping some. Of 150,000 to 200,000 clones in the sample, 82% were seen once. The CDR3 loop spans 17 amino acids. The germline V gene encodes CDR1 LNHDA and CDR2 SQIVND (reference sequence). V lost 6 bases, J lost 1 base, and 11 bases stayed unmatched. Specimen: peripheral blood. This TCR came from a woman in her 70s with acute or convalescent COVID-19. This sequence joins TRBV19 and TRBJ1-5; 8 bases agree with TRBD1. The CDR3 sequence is CASSPRDRGGSNQPQHF. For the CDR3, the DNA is TGTGCCAGTAGCCCGAGAGACAGGGGTGGAAGCAATCAGCCCCAGCATTTT.